The 6 T cell receptor beta chains below were found in one sample sequenced in a study of blood T cell repertoires in COVID-19. This table comes from immunoSEQ multiplex PCR, and its TCRdb copy is limited to in-frame clones, with some not included. The sample lists approximately 35,000 clones; approximately 90% were seen once. The sample was peripheral blood. Receptors were obtained from a human donor in a cohort sampled during active COVID-19.

This clone was counted between two and nine times. CDR3 sequence: CASGFSGGNQPQHF. The CDR3 DNA is TGTGCTAGTGGTTTTTCTGGAGGAAATCAGCCCCAGCATTTT. The chain links TRBV12-5 to TRBJ1-5, with D unresolved. The V and J ends lost 3 bases and 4 bases respectively, with 10 bases between them. Germline V gives CDR1 LGHNT, CDR2 FRNRAP. This CDR3 is 14 amino acids long.

The rearrangement joins TRBV5-1 to TRBJ2-2, with D perhaps TRBD2 (5 bases). V lost 0 bases and J 1 base, leaving 7 bases between the germline ends. Per germline, CDR1 SGHRS and CDR2 YFSETQ. The CDR3 totals 15 residues. CDR3 coding DNA: TGCGCCAGCAGCTTGGGACTACAGAACACCGGGGAGCTGTTTTTT. Translated, it gives CASSLGLQNTGELFF. The full variable domain, rest sourced from reference TRBV5-1 and TRBJ2-2, is KAGVTQTPRYLIKTRGQQVTLSCSPISGHRSVSWYQQTPGQGLQFLFEYFSETQRNKGNFPGRFSGRQFSNSRSEMNVSTLELGDSALYLCASSLGLQNTGELFFGEGSRLTVL.

V is TRBV18 and J is TRBJ2-5; D is uncertain. The germline V gene encodes CDR1 KGHSH and CDR2 LQKENI. With 3 bases removed from V and 4 bases from J, the gap between germline ends came to 6 bases. CDR3 size: 12 residues. CDR3 region: CASSPLAETQYF. CDR3 coding DNA: TGTGCCAGCTCACCCCTGGCAGAGACCCAGTACTTC.

This clone came up once. J is TRBJ2-4 and V is TRBV7-6; 7 bases map to TRBD2. The CDR3 loop spans 17 amino acids. The ends lost 2 bases at V and 9 bases at J; junction bases unmatched: 16. CDR1 and CDR2 (germline): SGHVS, FNYEAQ. In DNA form, the CDR3 reads TGTGCCAGCAGCTTACGTAGTAGCGGGTCCCCCGCGGGCATTCAGTACTTC. This translates into CASSLRSSGSPAGIQYF.

The chain couples TRBV9 to TRBJ2-7, with 9 nucleotides matching TRBD2. Germline trimming cut 4 bases from V and 5 bases from J; bases unmatched to any gene: 10. CDR1 SGDLS and CDR2 YYNGEE come from the germline V gene. The CDR3 is 15 amino acids. CDR3 in amino acids: CASSSSGLAGNEQYF. The CDR3 DNA sequence: TGTGCCAGCAGCAGCAGCGGGCTAGCGGGAAACGAGCAGTACTTC. Using reference TRBV9 and TRBJ2-7 for the parts outside the CDR3, the full variable domain is DSGVTQTPKHLITATGQRVTLRCSPRSGDLSVYWYQQSLDQGLQFLIQYYNGEERAKGNILERFSAQQFPDLHSELNLSSLELGDSALYFCASSSSGLAGNEQYFGPGTRLTVT.

The chain joins TRBV18 to TRBJ1-2; unclear D gene. Between the trimmed V and J ends, which lost 1 base and 0 bases, there was a span of 9 bases. This CDR3 spans 15 amino acids. Germline V gene sequence: CDR1 KGHSH, CDR2 LQKENI. This CDR3 reads CASSPLETTNYGYTF. The CDR3 DNA is TGTGCCAGCTCACCACTTGAGACAACTAACTATGGCTACACCTTC.